These T cell receptor beta chains were read from a single sample in a study of spatial heterogeneity in lung cancer. TCRdb independently ran MiXCR on the 5' RACE reads; one entry per CDR3 protein. The sample lists over 75,000 distinct CDR3 sequences, approximately 21% seen once, with 5.5% to 7% in the top ten. Sequenced here: PBMCs, sampled at surgery. The receptor set was obtained from a male donor with early-stage non-small cell lung cancer. Both conserved end residues are part of each CDR3. D genes are given only for firm matches. Size tells how often a clone was seen (once, few, many) or the class of an expanded clone, and some rows leave it out.

D: TRBD2; J: TRBJ2-5; size: few; V: TRBV5-1; DNA: TGCGCCAGCAGCCCGGGAGTAGCGGGAGGAGGCCAAGAGACCCAGTACTTC; CDR3: CASSPGVAGGGQETQYF
D: TRBD1; J: TRBJ1-5; size: -; V: TRBV2; DNA: TGTGCCAGCACCACCAACAGGGGATTCAATCAGCCCCAGCATTTT; CDR3: CASTTNRGFNQPQHF
D: TRBD1; J: TRBJ2-7; size: -; V: TRBV3-1; DNA: TGTGCCAGCAGCCCGGGACAGGGGAAGGACGAGCAGTACTTC; CDR3: CASSPGQGKDEQYF
D: TRBD1; J: TRBJ2-7; size: few; V: TRBV25-1; DNA: TGTGCCAGCAGCTCCTCGGACAGGTTCGGCTACGAGCAGTACTTC; CDR3: CASSSSDRFGYEQYF
D: -; J: TRBJ1-5; size: few; V: TRBV5-4; DNA: TGTGCCAGCAGCGTGGACGGGGGTGGCAATCAGCCCCAGCATTTT; CDR3: CASSVDGGGNQPQHF
D: -; J: TRBJ2-2; size: many; V: TRBV6-2/TRBV6-3; DNA: TGTGCCAGCACCCTAGGGGGACTCAACACCGGGGAGCTGTTTTTT; CDR3: CASTLGGLNTGELFF
D: TRBD1; J: TRBJ1-1; size: -; V: TRBV29-1; DNA: TGCAGCGTGGACAGGGACGTGGTGAACACTGAAGCTTTCTTT; CDR3: CSVDRDVVNTEAFF
D: -; J: TRBJ2-1; size: -; V: TRBV19; DNA: TGTGCCAGTAGTATTGGTAATAGCGCAGGTGGTGAGCAGTTCTTC; CDR3: CASSIGNSAGGEQFF
D: -; J: TRBJ2-6; size: -; V: TRBV29-1; DNA: TGCAGCGCAGGTCCTTCCCCCTCTGGGGCCAACGTCCTGACTTTC; CDR3: CSAGPSPSGANVLTF
D: -; J: TRBJ2-5; size: many; V: TRBV12-3/TRBV12-4; DNA: TGTGCCAGCAGTTTGGAACAGGGTCAGAAGACCCAGTACTTC; CDR3: CASSLEQGQKTQYF
D: -; J: TRBJ2-7; size: -; V: TRBV5-1; DNA: TGCGCCAGCAGCTACGCGCGGGGGCTTAGCTCCTACGAGCAGTACTTC; CDR3: CASSYARGLSSYEQYF
D: TRBD1; J: TRBJ1-5; size: few; V: TRBV7-8; DNA: TGTGCCAGCAGCTTAGAAACAGGGGAATCCCAGCATTTT; CDR3: CASSLETGESQHF
D: -; J: TRBJ2-6; size: few; V: TRBV6-1; DNA: TGTGCCAGAAACCCCCGGGCGGCTAGGGCTTGCTCTGGGGCCAACGTCCTGACTTTC; CDR3: CARNPRAARACSGANVLTF
D: -; J: TRBJ2-1; size: many; V: TRBV7-9; DNA: TGTGCCAGCGGACTTACCAGGATTGGAGGGAATGAGCAGTTCTTC; CDR3: CASGLTRIGGNEQFF
D: TRBD1; J: TRBJ2-3; size: -; V: TRBV5-1; DNA: TGCGCCACCGCCGGGACAGTTTCAGCAGATACGCAGTATTTT; CDR3: CATAGTVSADTQYF
D: TRBD1; J: TRBJ1-1; size: many; V: TRBV7-8; DNA: TGTGCCAGCGGTCGGACAGGGATGAACACTGAAGCTTTCTTT; CDR3: CASGRTGMNTEAFF
D: -; J: TRBJ1-5; size: medium-sized; V: TRBV3-1; DNA: TGTGCCAGCAGCCAACAAGCGTTTGGGCATGAGCCCCAGCATTTT; CDR3: CASSQQAFGHEPQHF
D: -; J: TRBJ2-1; size: -; V: TRBV20-1; DNA: TGCAGTGCTGGCAAGGGGAACTCCCAGGGCAATGAGCAGTTCTTC; CDR3: CSAGKGNSQGNEQFF
D: -; J: TRBJ2-1; size: -; V: TRBV9; DNA: TGTGCCAGCAGCGTAGGGGCTTACAATGAGCAGTTCTTC; CDR3: CASSVGAYNEQFF
D: -; J: TRBJ2-7; size: -; V: TRBV7-2; DNA: TGTGCCAGCAGCCTTAGTTCAGCTAGATCTGCCGAGCAGTACTTC; CDR3: CASSLSSARSAEQYF
D: -; J: TRBJ1-6; size: many; V: TRBV3-1; DNA: TGTGCCAGCAGCCTTACGGATAATTCACCCCTCCACTTT; CDR3: CASSLTDNSPLHF
D: -; J: TRBJ2-2; size: many; V: TRBV7-9; DNA: TGTGCCAGCAGCTTAGATGGCAGGGAGTCCGGGGAGCTGTTTTTT; CDR3: CASSLDGRESGELFF
D: -; J: TRBJ2-2; size: few; V: TRBV11-3; DNA: TGTGCCAGCAGCCACAGGGTAGCCGGGGAGCTGTTTTTT; CDR3: CASSHRVAGELFF
D: -; J: TRBJ1-5; size: few; V: TRBV4-3; DNA: TGCGCCAGCAGCCAAGATCGTGGAGAAAATCAGCCCCAGCATTTT; CDR3: CASSQDRGENQPQHF
D: -; J: TRBJ1-1; size: few; V: TRBV24-1; DNA: TGTGCCACCAGTGTGCCCCCCAGAACGCCTAGTGAAGCTTTCTTT; CDR3: CATSVPPRTPSEAFF
D: TRBD2; J: TRBJ2-3; size: many; V: TRBV4-3; DNA: TGCGCCAGCAGCCAAGAGTCCCCCCTAGCGGGGTTCACAGATACGCAGTATTTT; CDR3: CASSQESPLAGFTDTQYF
D: -; J: TRBJ1-2; size: many; V: TRBV19; DNA: TGTGCCAGTGCCCCGTCGGGCAGCTATGGCTACACCTTC; CDR3: CASAPSGSYGYTF
D: -; J: TRBJ2-3; size: many; V: TRBV12-3/TRBV12-4; DNA: TGTGCCAGCAGGCCGGGCCAAGCCTTGTATACGCAGTATTTT; CDR3: CASRPGQALYTQYF
D: -; J: TRBJ1-1; size: few; V: TRBV6-5; DNA: TGTGCCAGCACCCAGGGTCGGCACACTGAAGCTTTCTTT; CDR3: CASTQGRHTEAFF
D: -; J: TRBJ2-7; size: once; V: TRBV2; DNA: TGTGCCAGCAGTGCTGGACGGTACCCCTACGAGCAGTACTTC; CDR3: CASSAGRYPYEQYF
D: TRBD2; J: TRBJ2-3; size: few; V: TRBV19; DNA: TGTGCCAGTAGTATACCCAGCCTGGGGGGGACGCAGTATTTT; CDR3: CASSIPSLGGTQYF
D: -; J: TRBJ1-5; size: -; V: TRBV19; DNA: TGTGCCAGTAGTTCAGGGCTCCGTCAGCCCCAGCATTTT; CDR3: CASSSGLRQPQHF
D: -; J: TRBJ2-7; size: -; V: TRBV6-5; DNA: TGTGCCAGCATCCCCGGCAGGCGGCCCTCCGTCGAGCAGTACTTC; CDR3: CASIPGRRPSVEQYF
D: -; J: TRBJ1-5; size: few; V: TRBV6-2/TRBV6-3; DNA: TGTGCCAGCAGTCGAGGACAGATACTCAATCAGCCCCAGCATTTT; CDR3: CASSRGQILNQPQHF
D: -; J: TRBJ1-4; size: few; V: TRBV3-1; DNA: TGTGCCAGCAGCCAAGGGGATGAAAAACTGTTTTTT; CDR3: CASSQGDEKLFF
D: -; J: TRBJ1-1; size: few; V: TRBV2; DNA: TGTGCCAGCAGTGATATGTACACTGAAGCTTTCTTT; CDR3: CASSDMYTEAFF
D: -; J: TRBJ2-2; size: many; V: TRBV7-9; DNA: TGTGCCAGCAGCTTATGGCTAGCTAACACCGGGGAGCTGTTTTTT; CDR3: CASSLWLANTGELFF
D: -; J: TRBJ1-1; size: -; V: TRBV6-5; DNA: TGTGCCAGCAGCCCCCAGGGCGTGAACACTGAAGCTTTCTTT; CDR3: CASSPQGVNTEAFF
D: -; J: TRBJ2-7; size: many; V: TRBV7-2; DNA: TGTGCCAGCAGCCCCCTGGTCGGCAGAGTCTCCTACGAGCAGTACTTC; CDR3: CASSPLVGRVSYEQYF
D: -; J: TRBJ2-5; size: -; V: TRBV6-2/TRBV6-3; DNA: TGTGCCAGCAGGAAAGGGCTAAGGCCAGAGACCCAGTACTTC; CDR3: CASRKGLRPETQYF
D: -; J: TRBJ1-5; size: few; V: TRBV7-8; DNA: TGTGCCAGCAGCCGGGGGCAGGGGAGTTCGGGAAATCAGCCCCAGCATTTT; CDR3: CASSRGQGSSGNQPQHF
D: -; J: TRBJ1-1; size: many; V: TRBV7-3; DNA: TGTGCCAGCAGCTTAACAGAAAACACTGAAGCTTTCTTT; CDR3: CASSLTENTEAFF
D: -; J: TRBJ2-2; size: -; V: TRBV11-3; DNA: TGTGCCAGCAGCTCCTACCTTGGCGGGGAGCTGTTTTTT; CDR3: CASSSYLGGELFF
D: -; J: TRBJ1-4; size: -; V: TRBV20-1; DNA: TGCAGTGCTTCCGACCCCGGCAGGGATAATGAAAAACTGTTTTTT; CDR3: CSASDPGRDNEKLFF
D: TRBD2; J: TRBJ2-5; size: few; V: TRBV2; DNA: TGTGCCAGCAGTGGGACTAGTCAAGAGACCCAGTACTTC; CDR3: CASSGTSQETQYF
D: -; J: TRBJ2-5; size: many; V: TRBV5-6; DNA: TGTGCCAGCAGCGGGATGGAGAGGACCCAGTACTTC; CDR3: CASSGMERTQYF
D: -; J: TRBJ2-5; size: many; V: TRBV6-2/TRBV6-3; DNA: TGTGCCAGCAGTTACGGCGATCGGGCCCTCGAAGAGACCCAGTACTTC; CDR3: CASSYGDRALEETQYF
D: TRBD1; J: TRBJ2-5; size: many; V: TRBV7-6; DNA: TGTGCCAGCAGCTTCCGGCCAGGGGGCCCATCAAGTCAAGAGACCCAGTACTTC; CDR3: CASSFRPGGPSSQETQYF
D: -; J: TRBJ2-1; size: -; V: TRBV6-2/TRBV6-3; DNA: TGTGCCAGCAGTCAACACCAGGAGCAGTTCTTC; CDR3: CASSQHQEQFF
D: TRBD1; J: TRBJ2-2; size: -; V: TRBV12-3/TRBV12-4; DNA: TGTGCCAGCAGCTACAGGGGGAGCTCGGGTGCCGGGGAGCTGTTTTTT; CDR3: CASSYRGSSGAGELFF
D: -; J: TRBJ1-1; size: few; V: TRBV20-1; DNA: TGCAGTGCTAGAGTGGAGACTGAAGCTTTCTTT; CDR3: CSARVETEAFF
D: TRBD1; J: TRBJ1-2; size: few; V: TRBV5-6; DNA: TGTGCCAGCAGCTTGCCCGGACAGGGTATGACCTATGGCTACACCTTC; CDR3: CASSLPGQGMTYGYTF
D: -; J: TRBJ2-5; size: few; V: TRBV5-4; DNA: TGTGCCAGCAGCTTCCGGACGGGGACCTGGGGTACAGAGACCCAGTACTTC; CDR3: CASSFRTGTWGTETQYF
D: TRBD1; J: TRBJ2-7; size: -; V: TRBV28; DNA: TGTGCCAGCAGCGCCGGGACAGGGGGCAAGGACGAGCAGTACTTC; CDR3: CASSAGTGGKDEQYF
D: -; J: TRBJ2-1; size: few; V: TRBV7-3; DNA: TGTGCCAGCAGCCCCACTATGACATCCTACAATGAGCAGTTCTTC; CDR3: CASSPTMTSYNEQFF
D: -; J: TRBJ2-1; size: many; V: TRBV6-6; DNA: TGTGCCAGCACCTCTGTCCCTGGGGATGAGCAGTTCTTC; CDR3: CASTSVPGDEQFF
D: TRBD1; J: TRBJ1-2; size: -; V: TRBV5-5; DNA: TGTGCCAGCAGCGGTGGTATAGGGGGCGGCTATGGCTACACCTTC; CDR3: CASSGGIGGGYGYTF